The 5 T cell receptor beta chains given below trace back to one sample, sequenced in a study of blood T cell repertoires in COVID-19. Sequencing used immunoSEQ multiplex PCR; TCRdb keeps in-frame clones, though not all of them. The data hold 210,000 or so clones, with approximately 90% observed a single time. Input material: peripheral blood. Receptors were obtained from a woman aged 40 to 50 who had recovered from COVID-19.

The rearrangement links TRBV6-5 to TRBJ1-5; a weak D match, TRBD1 (5 bases). This CDR3 spans 15 amino acids. CDR1 is MNHEY, CDR2 SVGAGI, per germline. V was pared by 5 bases and J by 4 bases, with 15 bases between. The DNA for the CDR3 is TGTGCCAGCAGTCCCCAGGGACTGTGGAATCAGCCCCAGCATTTT. Amino acids: CASSPQGLWNQPQHF.

The V gene is TRBV6-5, the J gene TRBJ2-1; the match to TRBD2 covers 11 bases. V was clipped by 5 bases and J by 8 bases; unmatched bases: 8. Germline values: CDR1 MNHEY, CDR2 SVGAGI. This CDR3 is built from 15 residues. The CDR3, as DNA: TGTGCCAGCAGTCACACTAGCGGGAGTAGAGATGAGCAGTTCTTC. Translation: CASSHTSGSRDEQFF.

The chain is built from TRBV24-1 and TRBJ2-7; the match to TRBD1 covers 7 bases. Losses at the gene ends were 3 bases for V and 6 bases for J; bases not matched to a gene: 10. The CDR3 covers 15 residues. Germline CDR1 and CDR2: KGHDR and SFDVKD. The CDR3 sequence is CATSDIKTGLSEQYF. The CDR3 coding sequence is TGTGCCACCAGTGATATAAAGACAGGGTTGAGCGAGCAGTACTTC.

The rearrangement uses TRBV18 and TRBJ2-7; 8 nucleotides align to TRBD1. V lost 6 bases, J lost 4 bases, and 11 bases stayed unmatched. Germline V CDR1 and CDR2: KGHSH, LQKENI. There are 15 residues in the CDR3. The CDR3 bases are TGTGCCAGCTCCCATCCGGACAGGGCTATTTACGAGCAGTACTTC. Amino acids: CASSHPDRAIYEQYF. Full variable domain (remainder filled in from reference TRBV18 and TRBJ2-7): NAGVMQNPRHLVRRRGQEARLRCSPMKGHSHVYWYRQLPEEGLKFMVYLQKENIIDESGMPKERFSAEFPKEGPSILRIQQVVRGDSAAYFCASSHPDRAIYEQYFGPGTRLTVT.

The chain employs TRBV11-3 and TRBJ2-7, with D maybe TRBD2 (6 bases). Trimming removed 5 bases at V and 6 bases at J, with 14 bases between. CDR3 length equals 13 residues. Germline-derived CDR1 and CDR2 are SGHNT and YENEEA. DNA of the CDR3: TGTGCCAGCAGCGCCGGACTAAACCTCGAGCAGTACTTC. Residues: CASSAGLNLEQYF.